This T cell receptor beta chain was recovered during a study of blood T cell repertoires in COVID-19 (dated by TCRdb to the early 2020s). Background on the whole study: Collaborator samples came from the United States, Italy and Spain and covered acute and convalescent phases of COVID-19. Subjects who had been exposed to COVID-19, were actively infected with it, or had recovered from it provided the deeply sampled blood TCRbeta repertoires that made up the dataset. The prospective study material was composed of cDNA or gDNA derived from T cells, B-cell-depleted T cells, or PBMCs. Samples came from the ongoing ImmuneRACE study (first 160 participants) plus 1,254 subjects from 6 global collaborators. A freely available public database, intended as a resource for researchers studying the immune response to SARS-CoV-2, is where the repertoires were released. A de-identified subject ID, COVID-19 status, age in years and sex were almost always included in the sample metadata. Where available, HLA class I and class II types were taken from metadata supplied by the sample provider and were not determined by assay-based typing.

Spanning cysteine to phenylalanine, the CDR3 consists of 15 amino acids. Only CDR3 DNA remains: 45 bases, in frame from the first base. CDR1 is given as SGHVS and CDR2 as FQNEAQ, both from the germline V gene. Another Seattle source contributed samples from volunteer blood donors who had recovered from COVID-19. The collaborating institutions used their own protocols to collect whole blood in K2EDTA tubes. For TCRbeta analysis, collaborators shipped samples as frozen whole blood, isolated PBMCs, or DNA extracted from either of those sample types. On this clone: Which antigen it targets is not known. Germline and junction disagree at one end, which may indicate a read error.

Points the paper makes about the study in general: How much clinical and demographic metadata was included differed by source and by participant, and the metadata was provided uncurated.

TCRbeta CDR3 regions were amplified from genomic DNA using the immunoSEQ Assay, a bias-controlled multiplex PCR. The source study handled its data this way. The number of nucleated cells in each sample was estimated by amplification of reference gene primers within the assay. To quantify the absolute abundance of each unique TCRbeta CDR3 rearrangement, sequence reads were collapsed and filtered. Productive Simpson clonality was computed per sample as the square root of Simpson's diversity index over productive rearrangements. TCRdb took this table from immuneACCESS and kept in-frame rearrangements with V and J called. Such tables lack part of the clones; where checked against another copy, unresolved V genes explain under half of the gap, and the rest is unexplained. The V and J calls and clone size come from that table; D and trimming were worked out from the DNA. The sample contains about 160,000 clones, roughly 86% of them found a single time. The leading ten clones occupy around 7.6% of the sample.

The V and J segments used are TRBV7-8 and TRBJ2-7, and TRBD2 aligns with 14 junction nucleotides. This TCR derives from a man aged 40-49 years who had recovered from COVID-19. Sequencing input: peripheral blood. The CDR3 sequence is CVSSLGTSGSYEQYF. Here is the DNA: TGTGTCAGCAGCTTAGGGACTAGCGGGAGCTACGAGCAGTACTTC.